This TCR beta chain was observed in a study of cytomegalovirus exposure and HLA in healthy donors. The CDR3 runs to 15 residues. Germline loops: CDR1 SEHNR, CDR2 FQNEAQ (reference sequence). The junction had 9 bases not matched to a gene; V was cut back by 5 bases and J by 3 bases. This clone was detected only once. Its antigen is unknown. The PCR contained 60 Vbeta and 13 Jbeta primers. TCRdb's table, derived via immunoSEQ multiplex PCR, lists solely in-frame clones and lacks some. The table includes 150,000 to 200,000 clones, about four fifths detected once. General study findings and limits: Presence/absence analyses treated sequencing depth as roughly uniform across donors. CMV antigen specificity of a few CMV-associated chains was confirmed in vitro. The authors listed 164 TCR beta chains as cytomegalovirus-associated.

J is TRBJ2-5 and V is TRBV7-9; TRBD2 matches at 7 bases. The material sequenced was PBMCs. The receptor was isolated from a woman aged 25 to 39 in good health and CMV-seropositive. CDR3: CASSPHGLVEETQYF. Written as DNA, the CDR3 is TGTGCCAGCAGCCCCCACGGACTAGTGGAAGAGACCCAGTACTTC.